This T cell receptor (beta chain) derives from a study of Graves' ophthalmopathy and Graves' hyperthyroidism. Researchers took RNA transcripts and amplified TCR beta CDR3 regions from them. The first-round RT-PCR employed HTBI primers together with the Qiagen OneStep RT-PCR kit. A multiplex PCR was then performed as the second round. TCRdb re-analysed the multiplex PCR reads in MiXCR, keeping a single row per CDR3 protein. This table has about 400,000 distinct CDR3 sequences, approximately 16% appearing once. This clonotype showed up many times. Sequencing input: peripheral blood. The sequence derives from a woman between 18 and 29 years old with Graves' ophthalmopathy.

The CDR3 DNA follows: TGTGCCAGCAGCTTAGAAGGGACCCAAAACTGGGGAAACACCATATATTTT. Its protein is CASSLEGTQNWGNTIYF. This chain links TRBV11-2 with TRBJ1-3; tentative D call: TRBD1 (5 bases). Germline V gives CDR1 SGHAT, CDR2 FQNNGV. The CDR3 spans 17 residues. V lost 0 bases and J lost 4, with 16 bases in between. The variable domain in full, with the rest retrieved from reference TRBV11-2 and TRBJ1-3, is EAGVAQSPRYKIIEKRQSVAFWCNPISGHATLYWYQQILGQGPKLLIQFQNNGVVDDSQLPKDRFSAERLKGVDSTLKIQPAKLEDSAVYLCASSLEGTQNWGNTIYFGEGSWLTVV.